This TCR beta chain originates from a study of OX40 agonist ivuxolimab in advanced cancers. Study-wide background: An agonistic human IgG2 monoclonal antibody against OX40 (CD134) was given. Study conclusions and caveats: Mean expanded clone counts were higher in CD8+ than CD4+ T cells.

With regard to this clone: The antigen remains unidentified.

Autoimmune disease history or systemic immunosuppression meant exclusion. Sampling times: baseline, cycle 4 day 1, cycle 7 day 1. Germline V gene data show CDR1 as SNHLY and CDR2 as FYNNEI. The CDR3 is 14 amino acids. Trimming left V 2 bases short and J 5 bases short, with 13 bases between. TCRdb's copy holds only in-frame clones and misses some; the assay was immunoSEQ multiplex PCR. The sample lists about 69,000 clones; around 87% were seen once. The sequence came from an adult with an advanced solid tumor such as melanoma, head and neck, liver or kidney cancer. The V gene is TRBV2, the J gene TRBJ2-7; no definite D call. This sample comprised CD4+ or CD8+ T cells sorted from blood, obtained in a trial of the OX40 agonist ivuxolimab. The CDR3 DNA sequence: TGTGCCAGCAGTGAATTGCGGCAGGCCGACGAGCAGTACTTC. Amino acid sequence: CASSELRQADEQYF.